The 2 T cell receptor beta chains listed next were all sequenced from one sample in a study of blood T cell repertoires in COVID-19. Profiling relied on immunoSEQ multiplex PCR, and the TCRdb table lists in-frame clones only, not all of them. This sample carries 35,000 to 45,000 clones, nearly 80% of them seen once, and the ten largest clones take under 20%. Sequencing was performed on peripheral blood. Receptor source: an older man with acute or convalescent COVID-19.

V and J are TRBV2 and TRBJ1-2; D possibly corresponds to TRBD1 (6 bases). CDR3 size: 15 residues. Germline lookup yields CDR1 SNHLY and CDR2 FYNNEI. V was shortened by 3 bases and J by 4 bases, with 15 bases between the two germline ends. This chain's CDR3 is CASSDQLRGGYGYTF. Written as DNA, the CDR3 is TGTGCCAGCAGTGACCAACTGAGAGGGGGCTATGGCTACACCTTC.

The chain recombines TRBV4-2 with TRBJ2-3; 10 bases fit TRBD2. The CDR3 covers 15 residues. V was pared by 4 bases and J by 6 bases, with 7 bases of the junction left unmatched. CDR1 and CDR2 from the germline V gene are LGHNA and YNFKEQ. CDR3 in amino acids: CASSRSGGAGDTQYF. In DNA, the CDR3 is TGTGCCAGCAGCCGCAGCGGGGGGGCAGGGGATACGCAGTATTTT.